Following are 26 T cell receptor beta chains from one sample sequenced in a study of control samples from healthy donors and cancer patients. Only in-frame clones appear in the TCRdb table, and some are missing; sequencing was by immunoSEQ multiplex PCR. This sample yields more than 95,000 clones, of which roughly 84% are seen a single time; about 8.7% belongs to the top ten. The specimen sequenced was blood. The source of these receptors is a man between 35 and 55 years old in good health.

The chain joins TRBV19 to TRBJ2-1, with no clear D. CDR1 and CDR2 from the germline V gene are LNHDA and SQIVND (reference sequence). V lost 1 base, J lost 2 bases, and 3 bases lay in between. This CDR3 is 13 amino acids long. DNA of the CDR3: TGTGCCAGTAGTATAGGAACCTACAATGAGCAGTTCTTC. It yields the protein CASSIGTYNEQFF. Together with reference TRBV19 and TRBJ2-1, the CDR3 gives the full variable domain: DGGITQSPKYLFRKEGQNVTLSCEQNLNHDAMYWYRQDPGQGLRLIYYSQIVNDFQKGDIAEGYSVSREKKESFPLTVTSAQKNPTAFYLCASSIGTYNEQFFGPGTRLTVL.

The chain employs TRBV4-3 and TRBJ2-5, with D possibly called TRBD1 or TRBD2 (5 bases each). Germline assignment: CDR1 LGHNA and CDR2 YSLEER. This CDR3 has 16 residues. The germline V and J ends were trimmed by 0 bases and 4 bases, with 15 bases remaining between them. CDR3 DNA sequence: TGCGCCAGCAGCCAAGATCTTCCCGGGACCGGAGAGACCCAGTACTTC. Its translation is CASSQDLPGTGETQYF.

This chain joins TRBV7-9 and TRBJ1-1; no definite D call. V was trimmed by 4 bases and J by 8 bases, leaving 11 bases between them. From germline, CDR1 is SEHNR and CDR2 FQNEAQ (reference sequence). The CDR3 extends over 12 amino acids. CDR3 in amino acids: CASSSFGQEAFF. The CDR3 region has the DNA TGTGCCAGCAGCTCCTTCGGCCAGGAAGCTTTCTTT.

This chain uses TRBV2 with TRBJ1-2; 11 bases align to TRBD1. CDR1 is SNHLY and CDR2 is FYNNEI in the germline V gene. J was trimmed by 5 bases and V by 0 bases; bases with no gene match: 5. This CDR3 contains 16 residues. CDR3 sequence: CASSEAQRDRGYGYTF. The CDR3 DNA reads TGTGCCAGCAGTGAAGCGCAGAGGGACAGGGGGTATGGCTACACCTTC.

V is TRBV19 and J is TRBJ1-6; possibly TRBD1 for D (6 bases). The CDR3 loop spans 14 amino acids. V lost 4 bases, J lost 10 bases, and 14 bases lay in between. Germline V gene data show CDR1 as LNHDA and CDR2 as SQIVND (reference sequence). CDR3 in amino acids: CASSTTVQGSPLHF. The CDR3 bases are TGTGCCAGTAGTACGACAGTTCAGGGGTCACCCCTCCACTTT.

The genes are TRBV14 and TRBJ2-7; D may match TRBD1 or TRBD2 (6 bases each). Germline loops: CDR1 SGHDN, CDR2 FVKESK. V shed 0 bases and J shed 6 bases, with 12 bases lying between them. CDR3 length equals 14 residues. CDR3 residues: CASSQDGGRSEQYF. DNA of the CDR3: TGTGCCAGCAGCCAAGATGGGGGGCGAAGCGAGCAGTACTTC.

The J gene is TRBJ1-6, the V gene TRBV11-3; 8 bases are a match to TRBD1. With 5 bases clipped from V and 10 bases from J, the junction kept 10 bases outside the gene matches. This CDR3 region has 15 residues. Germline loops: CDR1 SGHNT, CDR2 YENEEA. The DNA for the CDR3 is TGTGCCAGCAGCACATGGGACAGGAGGGGCTCACCCCTCCACTTT. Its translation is CASSTWDRRGSPLHF.

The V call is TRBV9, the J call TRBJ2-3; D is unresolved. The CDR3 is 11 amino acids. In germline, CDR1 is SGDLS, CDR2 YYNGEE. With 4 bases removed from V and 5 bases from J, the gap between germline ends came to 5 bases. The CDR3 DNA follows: TGTGCCAGCAGCCTTGAAGATACGCAGTATTTT. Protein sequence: CASSLEDTQYF. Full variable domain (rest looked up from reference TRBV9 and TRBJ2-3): DSGVTQTPKHLITATGQRVTLRCSPRSGDLSVYWYQQSLDQGLQFLIQYYNGEERAKGNILERFSAQQFPDLHSELNLSSLELGDSALYFCASSLEDTQYFGPGTRLTVL.

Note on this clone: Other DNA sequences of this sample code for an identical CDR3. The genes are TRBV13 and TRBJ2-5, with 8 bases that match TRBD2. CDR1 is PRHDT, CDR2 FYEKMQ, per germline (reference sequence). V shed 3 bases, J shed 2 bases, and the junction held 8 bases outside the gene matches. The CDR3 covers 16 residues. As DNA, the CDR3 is TGTGCCAGCAGCTTTCGCCGGGGCGGGGGGCAAGAGACCCAGTACTTC. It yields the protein CASSFRRGGGQETQYF.

The CDR3 DNA reads TGTGCCAGCAGCCTGATAGCCAAAAACATTCAGTACTTC. Translation gives CASSLIAKNIQYF. The J gene is TRBJ2-4, the V gene TRBV12-3 or TRBV12-4; no clear D. The CDR3 runs to 13 residues. The germline V and J ends were trimmed by 6 bases and 0 bases, with 6 bases remaining between them.

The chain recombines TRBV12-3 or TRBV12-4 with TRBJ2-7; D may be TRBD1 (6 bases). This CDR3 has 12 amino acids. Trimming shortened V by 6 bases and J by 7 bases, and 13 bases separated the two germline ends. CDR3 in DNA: TGTGCCAGCAGCACCGACAGGATAGAGCAGTACTTC. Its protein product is CASSTDRIEQYF.

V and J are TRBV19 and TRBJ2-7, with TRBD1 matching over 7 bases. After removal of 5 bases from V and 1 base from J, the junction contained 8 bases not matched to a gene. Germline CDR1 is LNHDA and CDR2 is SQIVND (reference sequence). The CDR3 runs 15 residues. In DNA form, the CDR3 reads TGTGCCAGTAGTCCCTCGACAGGGTTTTCCTACGAGCAGTACTTC. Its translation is CASSPSTGFSYEQYF.

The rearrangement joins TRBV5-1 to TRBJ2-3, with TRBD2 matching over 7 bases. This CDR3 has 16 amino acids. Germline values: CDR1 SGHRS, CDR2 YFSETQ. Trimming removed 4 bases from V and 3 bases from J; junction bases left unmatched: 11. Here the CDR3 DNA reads TGCGCCAGCAGCCTAAGTGGGAGGGCCGCTACAGATACGCAGTATTTT. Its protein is CASSLSGRAATDTQYF.

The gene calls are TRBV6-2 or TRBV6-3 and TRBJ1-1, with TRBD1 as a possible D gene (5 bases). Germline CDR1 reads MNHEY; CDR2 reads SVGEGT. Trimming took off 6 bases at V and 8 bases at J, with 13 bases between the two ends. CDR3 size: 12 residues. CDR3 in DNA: TGTGCCAGCAGCTTTTTCGGGGGGGAAGCTTTCTTT. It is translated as CASSFFGGEAFF.

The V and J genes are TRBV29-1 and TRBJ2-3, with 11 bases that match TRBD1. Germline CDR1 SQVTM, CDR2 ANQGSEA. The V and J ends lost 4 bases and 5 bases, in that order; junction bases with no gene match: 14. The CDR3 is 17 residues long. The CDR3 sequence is CSVVEWRTGGSRDTQYF. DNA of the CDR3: TGCAGCGTTGTGGAGTGGAGGACAGGGGGCTCGAGAGATACGCAGTATTTT.

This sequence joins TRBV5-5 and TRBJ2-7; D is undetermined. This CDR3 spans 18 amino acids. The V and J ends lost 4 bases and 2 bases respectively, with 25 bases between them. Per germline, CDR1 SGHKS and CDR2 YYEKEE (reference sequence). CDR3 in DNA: TGTGCCAGCAGCCCAAGGGCGGACCCGACCCCTTGGGCCTACGAGCAGTACTTC. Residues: CASSPRADPTPWAYEQYF. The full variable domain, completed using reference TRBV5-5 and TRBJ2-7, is DAGVTQSPTHLIKTRGQQVTLRCSPISGHKSVSWYQQVLGQGPQFIFQYYEKEERGRGNFPDRFSARQFPNYSSELNVNALLLGDSALYLCASSPRADPTPWAYEQYFGPGTRLTVT.

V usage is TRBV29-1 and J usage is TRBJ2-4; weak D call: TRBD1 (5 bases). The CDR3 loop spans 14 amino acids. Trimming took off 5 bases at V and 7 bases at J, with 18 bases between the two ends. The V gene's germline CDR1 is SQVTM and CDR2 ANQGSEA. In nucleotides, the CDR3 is TGCAGCGTTCGCGATATACAGGAGTGGAACATTCAGTACTTC. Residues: CSVRDIQEWNIQYF.

The CDR3 here is CSVDDRAGTEAFF. The CDR3 DNA follows: TGCAGCGTTGATGACAGGGCGGGCACTGAAGCTTTCTTT. The rearrangement joins TRBV29-1 to TRBJ1-1, with 7 bases that match TRBD1. CDR1 is SQVTM and CDR2 is ANQGSEA in the germline V gene. The CDR3 covers 13 residues. J lost 4 bases, V lost 3 bases, and 5 bases had no gene match.

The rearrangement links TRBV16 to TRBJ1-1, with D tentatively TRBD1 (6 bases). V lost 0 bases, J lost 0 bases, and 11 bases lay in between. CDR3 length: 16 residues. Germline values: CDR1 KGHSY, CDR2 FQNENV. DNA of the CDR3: TGTGCCAGCAGCCAATCCACAGGGAGCATGAACACTGAAGCTTTCTTT. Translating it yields CASSQSTGSMNTEAFF.

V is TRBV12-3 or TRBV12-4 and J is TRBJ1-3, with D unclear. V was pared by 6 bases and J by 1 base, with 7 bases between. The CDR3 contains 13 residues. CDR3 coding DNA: TGTGCCAGCAGGGTGTATTCTGGAAACACCATATATTTT. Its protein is CASRVYSGNTIYF.

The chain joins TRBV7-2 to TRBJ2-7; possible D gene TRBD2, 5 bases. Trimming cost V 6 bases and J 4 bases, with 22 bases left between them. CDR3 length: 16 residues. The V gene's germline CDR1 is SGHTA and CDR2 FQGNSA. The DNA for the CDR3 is TGTGCCAGCAGTCACCTGGAACGTGGACTGCAGTACGAGCAGTACTTC. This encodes CASSHLERGLQYEQYF.

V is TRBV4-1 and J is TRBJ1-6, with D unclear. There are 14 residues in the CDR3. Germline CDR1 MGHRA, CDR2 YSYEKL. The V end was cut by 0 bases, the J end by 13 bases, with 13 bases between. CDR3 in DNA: TGCGCCAGCAGCCAAGACTGGATTCTTAGCCCCCTCCACTTT. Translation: CASSQDWILSPLHF.

The CDR3 loop reads CASSPQPYNSPLHF. CDR3 DNA sequence: TGTGCCAGCAGCCCCCAGCCCTATAATTCACCCCTCCACTTT. V is TRBV11-1 and J is TRBJ1-6; the D is unclear. There are 14 residues in the CDR3. The V end lost 5 bases, the J end lost 2 bases, and 7 bases lay between the germline ends. Per germline, CDR1 SGHAT and CDR2 FQDESV (reference sequence).

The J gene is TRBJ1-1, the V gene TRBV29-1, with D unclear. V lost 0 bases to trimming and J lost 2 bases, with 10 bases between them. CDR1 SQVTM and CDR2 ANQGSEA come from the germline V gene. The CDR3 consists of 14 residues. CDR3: CSVEEVWDNTEAFF. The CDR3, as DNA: TGCAGCGTTGAAGAGGTTTGGGATAACACTGAAGCTTTCTTT.

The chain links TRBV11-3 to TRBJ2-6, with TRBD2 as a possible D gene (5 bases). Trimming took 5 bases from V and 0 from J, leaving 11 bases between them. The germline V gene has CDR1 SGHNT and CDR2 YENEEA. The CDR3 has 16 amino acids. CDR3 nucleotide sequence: TGTGCCAGCAGCGGCGGACGGGGCTCTGGGGCCAACGTCCTGACTTTC. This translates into CASSGGRGSGANVLTF.

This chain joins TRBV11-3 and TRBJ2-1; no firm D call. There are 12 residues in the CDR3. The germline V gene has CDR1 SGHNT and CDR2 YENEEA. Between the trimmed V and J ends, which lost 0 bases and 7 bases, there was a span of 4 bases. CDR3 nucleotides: TGTGCCAGCAGCTTAGAGGTTAATGAGCAGTTCTTC. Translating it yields CASSLEVNEQFF.